Following are 15 T cell receptor beta chains from one sample sequenced in a study of vaccination and CD4 T cells after COVID-19. As to time point: late sampling 161 to 241 days after vaccination in a few convalescent patients. TCRdb independently ran MiXCR on the PCR reads; one entry per CDR3 protein. Of just over 35,000 distinct CDR3 sequences listed, 36% are singletons. The sequencing here drew on CD4+ T cells from blood, taken about 7 months after SARS-CoV-2 vaccination. The source is a human donor who had recovered from COVID-19.

V and J are TRBV7-2 and TRBJ1-2; D gene ambiguous. CDR1 is SGHTA, CDR2 FQGNSA, per germline. The V gene lost 2 bases and the J gene lost 3 bases, with 7 bases spanning the gap. The CDR3 contains 13 residues. Written as DNA, the CDR3 is TGTGCCAGCAGCTTACCGGGAGACTATGGCTACACCTTC. Translation gives CASSLPGDYGYTF.

The chain is built from TRBV27 and TRBJ2-5; no clear D gene. The V and J ends lost 9 bases and 2 bases respectively, with 7 bases between them. Germline V gives CDR1 MNHEY, CDR2 SMNVEV (reference sequence). The CDR3 has 11 residues. CDR3 coding DNA: TGTGCCAGAATATATCAAGAGACCCAGTACTTC. Translated, it gives CARIYQETQYF.

This clonotype was counted only a few times. The V and J genes are TRBV19 and TRBJ2-3, with D possibly being TRBD1 (5 bases). This CDR3 comprises 14 residues. Per the germline V gene, CDR1 is LNHDA and CDR2 is SQIVND (reference sequence). V was cut by 5 bases and J by 6 bases, with 15 bases left in between. The CDR3 DNA reads as TGTGCCAGTAGTGCGGTCCACGCAGGGGATACGCAGTATTTT. Translated, it gives CASSAVHAGDTQYF.

The chain joins TRBV20-1 to TRBJ2-2; D may correspond to TRBD1 or TRBD2 (5 bases each). The V gene lost 3 bases and the J gene lost 6 bases, with 17 bases spanning the gap. This CDR3 contains 15 residues. Germline V gene lookup returns CDR1 DFQATT and CDR2 SNEGSKA (reference sequence). The CDR3 coding sequence is TGCAGTGCTAGGATTTCAGGGAAAGCGGCCGGGGAGCTGTTTTTT. It specifies CSARISGKAAGELFF.

V is TRBV2 and J is TRBJ2-7; D is undetermined. Germline CDR1 SNHLY, CDR2 FYNNEI. The CDR3 covers 15 residues. Trimming pared 0 bases from V and 1 base from J, leaving 10 bases between. The DNA for the CDR3 is TGTGCCAGCAGTGAAGCCCCCAGTTTATCCTACGAGCAGTACTTC. Amino acids: CASSEAPSLSYEQYF.

This clonotype has more than one count but fewer than ten. The chain carries TRBV20-1 and TRBJ2-1, with D possibly matching TRBD1 (6 bases). The V and J ends lost 3 bases and 6 bases respectively, with 18 bases between them. The germline CDR1 and CDR2 sequences are DFQATT and SNEGSKA (reference sequence). This CDR3 contains 15 residues. This chain's CDR3 is CSARGAVLNSNEQFF. CDR3 bases: TGCAGTGCTAGGGGGGCAGTGTTGAATTCCAATGAGCAGTTCTTC.

The CDR3 coding sequence is TGTGCCAGCAGCCGAGACGGGGCTAGCAATCAGCCCCAGCATTTT. It translates to CASSRDGASNQPQHF. V gene TRBV6-1 combines with J gene TRBJ1-5; D may be TRBD1 (5 bases). Germline V gene data show CDR1 as MNHNS and CDR2 as SASEGT. Trimming removed 6 bases at V and 0 bases at J, with 12 bases between. CDR3 length: 15 residues.

The V gene is TRBV5-1, the J gene TRBJ1-1; D gene unclear. The CDR3 extends over 11 amino acids. The germline V gene encodes CDR1 SGHRS and CDR2 YFSETQ. V lost 7 bases, J lost 2 bases, and 6 bases lay in between. In nucleotides, the CDR3 is TGCGCCAGCCGGACTAACACTGAAGCTTTCTTT. This gives the protein CASRTNTEAFF.

There are a few counts of this clonotype. The chain carries TRBV20-1 and TRBJ1-1; TRBD1 matches at 8 bases. Germline V CDR1 and CDR2: DFQATT, SNEGSKA (reference sequence). The CDR3 extends over 13 amino acids. J was trimmed by 5 bases and V by 4 bases; bases with no gene match: 6. CDR3 sequence: CSAISGTGTEAFF. CDR3 nucleotides: TGCAGTGCTATTTCCGGGACAGGAACTGAAGCTTTCTTT.

At least ten counts were recorded for this clonotype. The CDR3: CASSTGTGGTDTQYF. The CDR3 region has the DNA TGTGCCAGCAGCACCGGGACAGGGGGCACAGATACGCAGTATTTT. The chain joins TRBV6-1 to TRBJ2-3; 10 nucleotides align to TRBD1. Germline values: CDR1 MNHNS, CDR2 SASEGT. The J segment lost 1 base and the V segment lost 6 bases, leaving 4 bases of the junction unmatched. The CDR3 runs 15 residues.

This clonotype showed up just a few times. This chain connects TRBV20-1 to TRBJ1-2, with D possibly matching TRBD1 (5 bases). The CDR3 contains 11 residues. The V end lost 5 bases, the J end lost 3 bases, and 7 bases lay between the germline ends. CDR1 and CDR2 (germline): DFQATT, SNEGSKA (reference sequence). This chain's CDR3 is CSAPTDYGYTF. CDR3 sequence (DNA): TGCAGTGCTCCGACAGACTATGGCTACACCTTC.

The rearrangement uses TRBV7-9 and TRBJ2-3; D unresolved. The V end was cut by 0 bases, the J end by 1 base, with 11 bases between. The CDR3 sequence is 16 residues long. Germline V CDR1 and CDR2: SEHNR, FQNEAQ (reference sequence). Here the CDR3 DNA reads TGTGCCAGCAGCTTAGCACAGCCGAGTGGCACAGATACGCAGTATTTT. It codes for CASSLAQPSGTDTQYF. Combining the CDR3 with reference TRBV7-9 and TRBJ2-3 gives the whole variable domain DTGVSQNPRHKITKRGQNVTFRCDPISEHNRLYWYRQTLGQGPEFLTYFQNEAQLEKSRLLSDRFSAERPKGSFSTLEIQRTEQGDSAMYLCASSLAQPSGTDTQYFGPGTRLTVL.

This chain links TRBV7-2 with TRBJ2-5, with TRBD1 matching over 9 bases. V gave up 4 bases and J gave up 9 bases; unmatched junction bases: 6. Germline V gives CDR1 SGHTA, CDR2 FQGNSA. The CDR3 spans 13 residues. The CDR3: CASSYDRGEAQYF. The CDR3 DNA reads as TGTGCCAGCAGCTACGACAGGGGGGAGGCCCAGTACTTC.

This clonotype was picked up one time. J is TRBJ1-1 and V is TRBV11-2; D gene unclear. The CDR3 runs 14 residues. Deletions cut 0 bases from V and 7 bases from J, with 12 bases between. Germline values: CDR1 SGHAT, CDR2 FQNNGV. In DNA, the CDR3 is TGTGCCAGCAGCTTAGATCTAGTCTGGGATGAAGCTTTCTTT. This translates into CASSLDLVWDEAFF.

The rearrangement joins TRBV2 to TRBJ2-3; 8 nucleotides match TRBD2. Germline loops: CDR1 SNHLY, CDR2 FYNNEI. The V segment lost 6 bases and the J segment 4 bases; nucleotides outside the gene matches: 15. The CDR3 runs 17 residues. In DNA form, the CDR3 reads TGTGCCAGCAGGGGTGGTAGTAGCGGGAAATTCCCAGATACGCAGTATTTT. Translating it yields CASRGGSSGKFPDTQYF. The variable domain in full, completed from reference TRBV2 and TRBJ2-3, reads EPEVTQTPSHQVTQMGQEVILRCVPISNHLYFYWYRQILGQKVEFLVSFYNNEISEKSEIFDDQFSVERPDGSNFTLKIRSTKLEDSAMYFCASRGGSSGKFPDTQYFGPGTRLTVL.